These 23 T cell receptor beta chains share one sample of origin, sequenced in a study of shared clonotypes between healthy human individuals (dated by TCRdb to between 2020 and 2021). Libraries were prepared through the immunoSEQ multiplex PCR assay. TCRdb took over this immuneACCESS table, retaining in-frame rearrangements with V and J assigned. Such tables are incomplete; in checked studies, under half of the missing clones stem from an unresolved V gene, and the remainder is unexplained. In all, the sample holds under 600,000 clones, and around 97% of those were seen once. The ten most abundant clones make up 0.057% of the sample. The specimen sequenced was naive CD4+ T cells sorted from blood. The cell subset or site label of this sample denotes: CD45RA+ positively selected. The receptors come from a woman aged 30 to 39 in good health.

V is TRBV21-1 and J is TRBJ2-7; the table's D gene call, TRBD2, was not cross checked with the DNA. TRBV21-1 is an annotated pseudogene. The CDR3 contains 16 residues. The CDR3 spells CASSKAGEREDYEQYF. The CDR3 nucleotides read TGTGCCAGCAGCAAAGCGGGAGAGCGAGAAGACTACGAGCAGTACTTC.

The genes are TRBV11-2 and TRBJ2-7; TRBD2 aligns across 8 bases. This CDR3 is 14 amino acids long. Germline CDR1 is SGHAT and CDR2 is FQNNGV. Trimming at V came to 6 bases and at J to 10 bases, leaving 14 bases not matched to a gene. The CDR3 sequence is CASRRLRDGLAQYF. The CDR3, as DNA: TGTGCCAGCAGGCGGCTTCGGGATGGACTAGCTCAGTACTTC.

The chain joins TRBV28 to TRBJ1-1; D may be TRBD1 (5 bases). Germline V gene sequence: CDR1 MDHEN, CDR2 SYDVKM. CDR3 length: 13 residues. V dropped 2 bases and J dropped 11 bases, with 15 bases sitting between them. CDR3 in amino acids: CASSLGVGTGAFF. The DNA of the CDR3 is TGTGCCAGCAGTTTAGGAGTGGGGACTGGTGCTTTCTTT. The full variable domain, in which reference TRBV28 and TRBJ1-1 provide the parts outside the CDR3, is DVKVTQSSRYLVKRTGEKVFLECVQDMDHENMFWYRQDPGLGLRLIYFSYDVKMKEKGDIPEGYSVSREKKERFSLILESASTNQTSMYLCASSLGVGTGAFFGQGTRLTVV.

The V and J genes are TRBV15 and TRBJ1-1, with D unresolved. The V end lost 1 base, the J end lost 7 bases, and 7 bases lay between the germline ends. Germline assignment: CDR1 LNHNV and CDR2 YYDKDF (reference sequence). The CDR3 runs 12 residues. The CDR3 nucleotides are TGTGCCACCAGCAGAGGTTGGGTTGAAGCTTTCTTT. The encoded protein is CATSRGWVEAFF.

The chain couples TRBV2 to TRBJ1-6, with 8 positions matching TRBD1. The CDR3 is 15 amino acids. CDR1 is SNHLY and CDR2 is FYNNEI in the germline V gene. Trimming at V came to 3 bases and at J to 10 bases, leaving 8 bases not matched to a gene. Here the CDR3 reads CASSEGRTGLSPLHF. The CDR3 DNA reads as TGTGCCAGCAGTGAGGGGAGGACAGGGCTATCACCCCTCCACTTT.

This clone was seen only a few times. The chain joins TRBV7-9 to TRBJ1-2, with D uncertain. Germline assignment: CDR1 SEHNR and CDR2 FQNEAQ (reference sequence). V gave up 5 bases and J gave up 4 bases, with 11 bases separating them. The CDR3 sequence is 13 residues long. The CDR3 nucleotides are TGTGCCAGCAGCGAGGACGTGTCCTATGGCTACACCTTC. Translation: CASSEDVSYGYTF.

The rearrangement links TRBV6-6 to TRBJ2-1; 9 nucleotides align to TRBD1. Unmatched junction bases numbered 4, after V lost 6 bases and J lost 10 bases. This CDR3 has 12 amino acids. Germline V gene data show CDR1 as MNHNY and CDR2 as SVGAGI (reference sequence). CDR3 protein: CASRHDRGEQFF. The CDR3 region has the DNA TGTGCCAGCAGACATGACAGGGGGGAGCAGTTCTTC.

In its sample, this clone was seen once. CDR3 residues: CASSRQGLDTIYF. CDR3 nucleotide sequence: TGTGCCAGCAGCCGACAGGGGCTAGACACCATATATTTT. This chain uses TRBV14 with TRBJ1-3, with 8 bases lining up with TRBD1. The CDR3 extends over 13 amino acids. Unmatched junction bases numbered 4, after V lost 4 bases and J lost 8 bases. Germline assignment: CDR1 SGHDN and CDR2 FVKESK. Using reference TRBV14 and TRBJ1-3 for the parts outside the CDR3, the full variable domain is EAGVTQFPSHSVIEKGQTVTLRCDPISGHDNLYWYRRVMGKEIKFLLHFVKESKQDESGMPNNRFLAERTGGTYSTLKVQPAELEDSGVYFCASSRQGLDTIYFGEGSWLTVV.

This chain connects TRBV18 to TRBJ2-4, with 8 bases aligning to TRBD2. Unmatched junction bases numbered 8, after V lost 5 bases and J lost 8 bases. The CDR3 is 14 amino acids. Germline-derived CDR1 and CDR2 are KGHSH and LQKENI. CDR3 sequence reads: CASSNGLAGDIQYF. CDR3 DNA: TGTGCCAGCTCAAACGGACTAGCTGGGGACATTCAGTACTTC.

This chain connects TRBV6-6 to TRBJ1-3; D unclear. The CDR3 sequence is 13 residues long. Germline lookup yields CDR1 MNHNY and CDR2 SVGAGI (reference sequence). The V and J ends lost 5 bases and 0 bases respectively, with 5 bases between them. The CDR3 nucleotides read TGTGCCAGCAGTCCCCCCTCTGGAAACACCATATATTTT. The encoded protein is CASSPPSGNTIYF.

This clone showed up just once. The chain is built from TRBV5-4 and TRBJ2-7; TRBD2 might be the D (5 bases). The CDR3 has 14 amino acids. CDR1 and CDR2 from the germline V gene are SGHNT and YYREEE (reference sequence). Trimming took 0 bases from V and 0 from J, leaving 7 bases between them. The CDR3, as DNA: TGTGCCAGCAGCTTGGAGCGGAACTCCTACGAGCAGTACTTC. This gives the protein CASSLERNSYEQYF.

The V and J genes are TRBV2 and TRBJ1-5; 11 bases agree with TRBD1. The ends lost 6 bases at V and 6 bases at J; junction bases unmatched: 1. The CDR3 extends over 13 amino acids. The V gene's germline CDR1 is SNHLY and CDR2 FYNNEI. CDR3 sequence (DNA): TGTGCCAGCAGGGGGACAGGGGGTCAGCCCCAGCATTTT. It translates to CASRGTGGQPQHF.

The rearrangement joins TRBV28 to TRBJ1-1; TRBD1 matches at 9 bases. This CDR3 spans 18 amino acids. The trim removed 5 bases at V and 6 bases at J, leaving 19 bases unmatched. Per germline, CDR1 MDHEN and CDR2 SYDVKM. In nucleotides, the CDR3 is TGTGCCAGCAGTCCCATCTTCGGGGGGACAGGGTCAGGGCCTGAAGCTTTCTTT. Its protein product is CASSPIFGGTGSGPEAFF. Together with reference TRBV28 and TRBJ1-1, the CDR3 gives the full variable domain: DVKVTQSSRYLVKRTGEKVFLECVQDMDHENMFWYRQDPGLGLRLIYFSYDVKMKEKGDIPEGYSVSREKKERFSLILESASTNQTSMYLCASSPIFGGTGSGPEAFFGQGTRLTVV.

The V and J genes are TRBV7-2 and TRBJ2-1, with 10 nucleotides matching TRBD1. V dropped 5 bases and J dropped 3; count of bases not matched to a gene: 4. Per the germline V gene, CDR1 is SGHTA and CDR2 is FQGNSA. The CDR3 spans 15 residues. This CDR3 reads CASSRGTGVYNEQFF. DNA for the CDR3: TGTGCCAGCAGCCGGGGGACAGGGGTCTACAATGAGCAGTTCTTC.

The chain is built from TRBV6-6 and TRBJ2-5, with 8 bases fitting TRBD2. The CDR3 has 12 amino acids. Trimming removed 8 bases from V and 5 bases from J; junction bases left unmatched: 4. The germline CDR1 and CDR2 sequences are MNHNY and SVGAGI (reference sequence). The CDR3 nucleotides read TGTGCCAGCCGCGGGGGGTCGGAGACCCAGTACTTC. This codes for CASRGGSETQYF.

This chain uses TRBV30 with TRBJ1-1; 7 nucleotides match TRBD1. Germline assignment: CDR1 GTSNPN and CDR2 SVGIG (reference sequence). The CDR3 sequence is 17 residues long. The V segment lost 0 bases and the J segment 1 base; nucleotides outside the gene matches: 11. In nucleotides, the CDR3 is TGTGCCTGGAGTGTCCTACTCGCGACAGGGAAGAACACTGAAGCTTTCTTT. This sequence encodes CAWSVLLATGKNTEAFF.

The rearrangement links TRBV5-4 to TRBJ2-7, with D unresolved. CDR1 SGHNT and CDR2 YYREEE come from the germline V gene (reference sequence). The V end lost 3 bases, the J end lost 0 bases, and 13 bases lay between the germline ends. This CDR3 has 15 residues. CDR3 loop: CASSSSPGSSYEQYF. In DNA, the CDR3 is TGTGCCAGCAGCTCATCTCCGGGCAGCTCCTACGAGCAGTACTTC.

This clone was observed a single time. The V and J genes are TRBV2 and TRBJ2-7, with D possibly matching TRBD2 (9 bases). The CDR3 covers 14 residues. V was pared by 8 bases and J by 4 bases, with 18 bases between. Per the germline V gene, CDR1 is SNHLY and CDR2 is FYNNEI. The CDR3 nucleotides are TGTGCCAGCGCTAGCGGGACAGGCATGTACGAGCAGTACTTC. This gives the protein CASASGTGMYEQYF. Using reference TRBV2 and TRBJ2-7 for the parts outside the CDR3, the full variable domain is EPEVTQTPSHQVTQMGQEVILRCVPISNHLYFYWYRQILGQKVEFLVSFYNNEISEKSEIFDDQFSVERPDGSNFTLKIRSTKLEDSAMYFCASASGTGMYEQYFGPGTRLTVT.

Comments on this clone: Other DNA sequences within the sample encode an identical CDR3. This chain connects TRBV18 to TRBJ2-6; D remains unclear. V lost 6 bases and J 2 bases, leaving 5 bases between the germline ends. This CDR3 is built from 13 residues. CDR1 KGHSH and CDR2 LQKENI come from the germline V gene. This CDR3 reads CASSPTGANVLTF. The CDR3 DNA reads as TGTGCCAGCTCGCCGACTGGGGCCAACGTCCTGACTTTC.

The V call is TRBV18, the J call TRBJ2-7; 9 nucleotides match TRBD1. CDR1 and CDR2 from the germline V gene are KGHSH and LQKENI. CDR3 size: 16 residues. After removal of 3 bases from V and 0 bases from J, the junction contained 6 bases not matched to a gene. The CDR3 bases are TGTGCCAGCTCACCCTCCGGGACAGGGCCCTCCTACGAGCAGTACTTC. This encodes CASSPSGTGPSYEQYF. The full variable domain, its missing parts supplied by reference TRBV18 and TRBJ2-7, is NAGVMQNPRHLVRRRGQEARLRCSPMKGHSHVYWYRQLPEEGLKFMVYLQKENIIDESGMPKERFSAEFPKEGPSILRIQQVVRGDSAAYFCASSPSGTGPSYEQYFGPGTRLTVT.

The gene calls are TRBV5-5 and TRBJ2-5; a weak D match, TRBD2 (6 bases). CDR1 SGHKS and CDR2 YYEKEE come from the germline V gene (reference sequence). V lost 7 bases, J lost 4 bases, and 11 bases lay in between. The CDR3 is 12 amino acids. The CDR3 DNA is TGTGCCAGCGAAAGGGGAGGAGAGACCCAGTACTTC. It encodes CASERGGETQYF.

The chain employs TRBV9 and TRBJ2-1; 7 bases line up with TRBD2. This CDR3 has 15 residues. Germline V gene lookup returns CDR1 SGDLS and CDR2 YYNGEE. The ends lost 7 bases at V and 7 bases at J; junction bases unmatched: 14. The CDR3, as DNA: TGTGCCAGCGGGAGGGCAGCGGGGAGTTTGAATGAGCAGTTCTTC. As protein: CASGRAAGSLNEQFF.

This chain links TRBV6-5 with TRBJ2-2; D is unresolved. Trimming left V 5 bases short and J 6 bases short, with 13 bases between. The germline CDR1 and CDR2 sequences are MNHEY and SVGAGI. The CDR3 covers 14 residues. CDR3 DNA: TGTGCCAGCAGTAAAGAACACCGCTCCGGGGAGCTGTTTTTT. Its protein product is CASSKEHRSGELFF.